The 5 T cell receptor beta chains below were found in one sample sequenced in a study of blood T cell repertoires in COVID-19. Repertoires were generated with immunoSEQ multiplex PCR, while TCRdb's copy carries only in-frame clones and drops some. The sample includes tens of thousands of clones, approximately 87% of them seen just once. The sequenced sample was peripheral blood. All receptors derive from a human donor in a cohort sampled during active COVID-19.

V gene TRBV2 combines with J gene TRBJ1-5; weak D call: TRBD1 (5 bases). The CDR3 consists of 15 residues. Germline V gene sequence: CDR1 SNHLY, CDR2 FYNNEI. The V and J ends lost 0 bases and 3 bases respectively, with 9 bases between them. The CDR3 here is CASSEARQNNQPQHF. In DNA, the CDR3 is TGTGCCAGCAGTGAAGCGCGACAGAACAATCAGCCCCAGCATTTT.

The chain joins TRBV4-2 to TRBJ2-1; the match to TRBD2 covers 9 bases. This CDR3 is 16 amino acids long. Germline CDR1 is LGHNA and CDR2 is YNFKEQ. J lost 3 bases, V lost 2 bases, and 5 bases had no gene match. CDR3 coding DNA: TGTGCCAGCAGCCAAATGGGGACTAGCCTCTACAATGAGCAGTTCTTC. Residues: CASSQMGTSLYNEQFF.

This clone was seen a few times. The chain links TRBV14 to TRBJ1-2, with TRBD1 as a possible D gene (5 bases). This CDR3 contains 15 residues. From germline, CDR1 is SGHDN and CDR2 FVKESK. The germline V and J ends were trimmed by 6 bases and 3 bases, with 17 bases remaining between them. This CDR3 is CASRKGGALDYGYTF. The CDR3 nucleotides are TGTGCCAGCAGGAAGGGAGGGGCGCTTGACTATGGCTACACCTTC.

The J gene is TRBJ2-3, the V gene TRBV18; possibly TRBD2 for D (6 bases). The CDR3 has 16 residues. CDR1 KGHSH and CDR2 LQKENI come from the germline V gene. V lost 0 bases and J 5 bases, leaving 15 bases between the germline ends. The CDR3 region is CASSPPGPRGGDTQYF. CDR3 nucleotides: TGTGCCAGCTCACCACCGGGACCTAGGGGAGGAGATACGCAGTATTTT.

The chain recombines TRBV28 with TRBJ1-5; 7 nucleotides line up with TRBD1. CDR3 length equals 15 residues. Looked up from germline, CDR1 is MDHEN and CDR2 is SYDVKM. The junction had 7 bases not matched to a gene; V was cut back by 5 bases and J by 3 bases. For the CDR3, the DNA is TGTGCCAGCAGTGCAGGGGGTTCATTCAATCAGCCCCAGCATTTT. Translation: CASSAGGSFNQPQHF.